These 21 T cell receptor beta chains share one sample of origin, sequenced in a study of CXCR3-negative and CXCR3-positive naive CD8 T cells. Study results and limitations: TRB CDR3s of CXCR3-positive naive cells were more hydrophobic than those of CXCR3-negative naive cells.

Their antigens are not known. TRB cDNA libraries were made by UMI-labeled 5' RACE. TCRdb reworked the 5' RACE reads into one entry per CDR3 protein, no DNA. This table lists about 60,000 distinct CDR3 sequences. Input material: naive CXCR3+ CD8+ T cells from blood. As to subset: CD45RO-CCR7+CD27+CD95- naive CD8+ T cells expressing CXCR3 (TNR3+). The receptors here all came from a human donor in good health. Some clones in this sample may be carry-over from other donors' samples.

CDR3 region: CASSFGIRGQGSEQYF. This chain joins TRBV7-8 and TRBJ2-7; without DNA, the TCRdb call of TRBD1 cannot be checked. CDR1 SGHVS and CDR2 FQNEAQ come from the germline V gene. The CDR3 spans 16 residues. The complete variable domain, with remaining parts taken from reference TRBV7-8 and TRBJ2-7, reads GAGVSQSPRYKVAKRGQDVALRCDPISGHVSLFWYQQALGQGPEFLTYFQNEAQLDKSGLPSDRFFAERPEGSVSTLKIQRTQQEDSAVYLCASSFGIRGQGSEQYFGPGTRLTVT.

This chain joins TRBV3-1 and TRBJ1-1; the D gene TCRdb calls, TRBD1, cannot be checked with no DNA. CDR1 is LGHDT and CDR2 is YNNKEL in the germline V gene (reference sequence). The CDR3 has 13 amino acids. The CDR3 is CASTTARITEAFF.

The chain uses TRBV9 and TRBJ1-1; the TCRdb call, TRBD1, lacks DNA for checking. This CDR3 has 15 residues. Germline V CDR1 and CDR2: SGDLS, YYNGEE. CDR3: CASSPWAGLNTEAFF.

V and J are TRBV7-2 and TRBJ2-1. CDR1 SGHTA and CDR2 FQGNSA come from the germline V gene. The CDR3 consists of 13 residues. CDR3 residues: CASSLDGSNEQFF.

The chain has TRBV29-1 and TRBJ2-1; TCRdb designates TRBD2, a call that cannot be tested without DNA. The CDR3 is 16 residues long. Germline V lookup: CDR1 SQVTM, CDR2 ANQGSEA. The CDR3 is CSVEGRDWSSYNEQFF.

The chain uses TRBV6-2 or TRBV6-3 and TRBJ2-1; TCRdb proposes TRBD1, but this gene call is untestable without DNA. The CDR3 covers 14 residues. Per germline, CDR1 MNHEY and CDR2 SVGEGT. CDR3 sequence: CASSYLTGGDEQFF.

V is TRBV12-3 or TRBV12-4 and J is TRBJ2-1; the D call of TRBD2 rests on TCRdb alone, since no DNA is present to check it. CDR3 size: 17 residues. CDR3 residues: CASRPPGLVGFSNEQFF.

This sequence joins TRBV4-1 and TRBJ1-1. CDR3 size: 15 residues. Germline CDR1 reads MGHRA; CDR2 reads YSYEKL. The CDR3 sequence: CASSQVGVGNTEAFF.

The chain joins TRBV2 to TRBJ2-3. Germline V gives CDR1 SNHLY, CDR2 FYNNEI. The CDR3 is 15 amino acids. CDR3 in amino acids: CASSEGRSSTDTQYF.

The chain links TRBV10-3 to TRBJ1-1. The CDR3 is made up of 13 amino acids. The germline V gene encodes CDR1 ENHRY and CDR2 SYGVKD. This chain's CDR3 is CASEDPANTEAFF.

The chain links TRBV7-2 to TRBJ1-2; with no DNA, the TCRdb D assignment of TRBD1 cannot be verified. Germline V gene lookup returns CDR1 SGHTA and CDR2 FQGNSA. The CDR3 length is 17 residues. CDR3 sequence reads: CASSPFRTTAYGYGYTF.

This rearrangement joins TRBV7-9 to TRBJ2-7. The CDR3 spans 14 residues. CDR1 and CDR2 from the germline V gene are SEHNR and FQNEAQ (reference sequence). This CDR3 is CASSPWVVSHEQYF.

The chain employs TRBV7-9 and TRBJ1-5. Germline lookup yields CDR1 SEHNR and CDR2 FQNEAQ (reference sequence). The CDR3 loop spans 18 amino acids. The CDR3 is CASSLDFSAGYSNQPQHF.

The chain combines TRBV7-3 with TRBJ1-5; TCRdb lists TRBD1, though no DNA is available to test this call. CDR3 length: 13 amino acids. Germline V CDR1 and CDR2: SGHTA, FQGTGA. CDR3: CASSLTRDQPQHF.

The V call is TRBV15, the J call TRBJ1-3; TCRdb designates TRBD1, a call that cannot be tested without DNA. The CDR3 has 15 amino acids. Germline-derived CDR1 and CDR2 are LNHNV and YYDKDF (reference sequence). The CDR3 spells CATSQDRGPTNTIYF.

The V and J genes are TRBV9 and TRBJ1-2; TCRdb picks TRBD1, but there is no DNA to check that call. The germline V gene encodes CDR1 SGDLS and CDR2 YYNGEE. This CDR3 spans 15 amino acids. CDR3 in amino acids: CASSARAQGAYGYTF.

CDR3 sequence reads: CASSWGASSNQPQHF. The rearrangement links TRBV6-2 or TRBV6-3 to TRBJ1-5; with no DNA, the TCRdb D assignment of TRBD1 cannot be verified. Germline V gene sequence: CDR1 MNHEY, CDR2 SVGEGT. The CDR3 has 15 amino acids.

The rearrangement links TRBV4-1 to TRBJ2-7; TCRdb's assignment of TRBD1 cannot be checked, as there is no DNA. The CDR3 consists of 15 residues. Germline assignment: CDR1 MGHRA and CDR2 YSYEKL. CDR3 sequence reads: CASSPVTGNSYEQYF.

V usage is TRBV28 and J usage is TRBJ2-4. Germline CDR1 reads MDHEN; CDR2 reads SYDVKM. This CDR3 is built from 17 residues. The CDR3: CASSLSGSRLAKNIQYF.

This chain joins TRBV5-1 and TRBJ2-2. Germline loops: CDR1 SGHRS, CDR2 YFSETQ. The CDR3 consists of 12 residues. CDR3 residues: CASSLGPGELFF.

The chain couples TRBV19 to TRBJ1-1. CDR1 is LNHDA and CDR2 is SQIVND in the germline V gene (reference sequence). This CDR3 region has 14 residues. The CDR3 is CASSMVTTNTEAFF.